These 13 T cell receptor beta chains were all obtained from the same sample, sequenced in a study of neurological immune-mediated disorders. TCRdb independently ran MiXCR on the 5' RACE reads; one entry per CDR3 protein. This sample has tens of thousands of distinct CDR3 sequences; more than 5% occur once, and the top ten carry less than 1.5%. The sequenced sample consisted of CD4+ T cells from blood. The receptors were gathered from a woman aged 18-29 years with multiple sclerosis.

Of note for this clonotype: A read error may be the cause here, since a much bigger clone is one base away. This rearrangement joins TRBV14 to TRBJ1-4, with a tentative D call TRBD1 (5 bases). Looked up from germline, CDR1 is SGHDN and CDR2 is FVKESK. The CDR3 sequence is 19 residues long. CDR3 nucleotides: TGTGCCAACAGCCAAGTGATACGAGGGAGCCAGGGAAGTTACGAAAAACTGTTTTTT. This translates into CANSQVIRGSQGSYEKLFF.

This clonotype was counted many times. The chain recombines TRBV5-1 with TRBJ2-1, with 8 positions matching TRBD2. The V segment lost 4 bases and the J segment 6 bases; nucleotides outside the gene matches: 9. The CDR3 totals 15 residues. In germline, CDR1 is SGHRS, CDR2 YFSETQ. In nucleotides, the CDR3 is TGCGCCAGCAGCAGGAGCGGGGGCCGGGGCAATGAGCAGTTCTTC. As protein: CASSRSGGRGNEQFF.

This clonotype was recorded many times. The chain joins TRBV6-5 to TRBJ1-1; no reliable D call. The germline V and J ends were trimmed by 2 bases and 0 bases, with 16 bases remaining between them. Germline lookup yields CDR1 MNHEY and CDR2 SVGAGI. The CDR3 length is 17 residues. CDR3 region: CASSYGRQPAMNTEAFF. The CDR3 bases are TGTGCCAGCAGTTACGGGAGGCAGCCGGCCATGAACACTGAAGCTTTCTTT.

The rearrangement joins TRBV20-1 to TRBJ1-1; D is unresolved. Germline V CDR1 and CDR2: DFQATT, SNEGSKA (reference sequence). Trimming took off 3 bases at V and 6 bases at J, with 14 bases between the two ends. CDR3 size: 13 residues. This CDR3 is CSASRSVEAEAFF. The CDR3 bases are TGCAGTGCTAGCCGTAGCGTGGAGGCTGAAGCTTTCTTT.

This clonotype was detected many times. The V and J genes are TRBV20-1 and TRBJ2-1; TRBD2 agrees at 12 bases. The length of the CDR3 is 14 residues. CDR1 is DFQATT, CDR2 SNEGSKA, per germline (reference sequence). V gave up 5 bases and J gave up 7 bases; unmatched junction bases: 6. The CDR3 DNA is TGCAGTGCTCCTCTAGCGGGAGGGAGGAATGAGCAGTTCTTC. Amino acid sequence: CSAPLAGGRNEQFF.

This clonotype has a count of ten or more. The rearrangement joins TRBV6-1 to TRBJ2-7; D may be TRBD1 or TRBD2 (6 bases each). Germline loops: CDR1 MNHNS, CDR2 SASEGT. CDR3 length: 13 residues. V lost 4 bases and J lost 6, with 13 bases in between. The CDR3 DNA reads as TGTGCCAGCAGTGTTACAGGGAGGAGCGAGCAGTACGTC. This encodes CASSVTGRSEQYV.

This clonotype was recorded at least ten times. This chain links TRBV6-1 with TRBJ1-2; TRBD1 matches 10 bases. Germline V gene lookup returns CDR1 MNHNS and CDR2 SASEGT. The junction had 5 bases not matched to a gene; V was cut back by 0 bases and J by 4 bases. This CDR3 comprises 16 residues. The CDR3: CASSEAGQGGPYGYTF. CDR3 DNA: TGTGCCAGCAGTGAAGCCGGACAGGGGGGACCCTATGGCTACACCTTC.

This clonotype has ten or more counts. The V call is TRBV4-3, the J call TRBJ1-1, with D unclear. CDR1 and CDR2 from the germline V gene are LGHNA and YSLEER. The CDR3 is 15 residues long. V was trimmed by 4 bases and J by 5 bases, leaving 17 bases between them. Here the CDR3 DNA reads TGCGCCAGCAGCCCTGATACGGGGATGGTTACTGAAGCTTTCTTT. It translates to CASSPDTGMVTEAFF.

In this sample, this clonotype turned up many times. V is TRBV20-1 and J is TRBJ2-5; 7 bases line up with TRBD2. This CDR3 region has 13 residues. Looked up from germline, CDR1 is DFQATT and CDR2 is SNEGSKA (reference sequence). The ends lost 1 base at V and 4 bases at J; junction bases unmatched: 3. The DNA of the CDR3 is TGCAGTGCTAGAGGCGCTAGCGGAGAGACCCAGTACTTC. This sequence encodes CSARGASGETQYF.

This clonotype was seen ten or more times. The V and J genes are TRBV7-9 and TRBJ1-2, with 11 bases aligning to TRBD1. This CDR3 spans 16 amino acids. Per the germline V gene, CDR1 is SEHNR and CDR2 is FQNEAQ (reference sequence). The J segment lost 0 bases and the V segment lost 4 bases, leaving 4 bases of the junction unmatched. The CDR3 DNA sequence: TGTGCCAGCAGCTCAGGGACAGGGGGTCCTAACTATGGCTACACCTTC. It codes for CASSSGTGGPNYGYTF.

This clonotype was seen ten or more times. The chain is built from TRBV20-1 and TRBJ2-5, with a weak D call TRBD1 (6 bases). In germline, CDR1 is DFQATT, CDR2 SNEGSKA (reference sequence). This CDR3 region has 13 residues. V lost 5 bases and J lost 2, with 12 bases in between. The CDR3 sequence: CSAATGIQETQYF. The DNA for the CDR3 is TGCAGTGCTGCTACAGGGATACAAGAGACCCAGTACTTC.

There are many counts of this clonotype. This chain links TRBV7-6 with TRBJ1-3; D is unclear. Germline V gene sequence: CDR1 SGHVS, CDR2 FNYEAQ. The CDR3 loop spans 15 amino acids. V gave up 5 bases and J gave up 2 bases, with 13 bases separating them. The CDR3 coding sequence is TGTGCCAGCAGCGCCGCACCGGGTCCTGGAAACACCATATATTTT. Its protein product is CASSAAPGPGNTIYF.

Ten or more counts support this clonotype. The chain combines TRBV28 with TRBJ1-6; perhaps TRBD1 as D (5 bases). Deletions cut 3 bases from V and 8 bases from J, with 11 bases between. Germline CDR1 reads MDHEN; CDR2 reads SYDVKM. This CDR3 has 14 amino acids. CDR3 nucleotide sequence: TGTGCCAGCAGTTTGTCGCAGGGTTATTCACCCCTCCACTTT. The encoded protein is CASSLSQGYSPLHF.